This T cell receptor beta chain was recovered during a study of cytomegalovirus exposure and HLA in healthy donors. Overall study: Caucasian-associated ancestry cluster membership applied to approximately 81% of approximately 400 genotyped donors. The study, taken as a whole, reports: In a later analysis, several top co-occurrence clusters appeared linked to parvovirus B19, influenza, CMV and Epstein-Barr virus. CMV serostatus alone was available as immune exposure information.

V trimming: 4 bases; J trimming: 2 bases; junction bases outside the gene matches: 2. Germline lookup yields CDR1 SGHRS and CDR2 YFSETQ. The CDR3 has 13 amino acids. The PCR was carried out with 60 Vbeta primers and 13 Jbeta primers. As processed by the authors: Unique TCR beta chains totaled roughly 80 million in a later count, with roughly 11 million of them shared. Clones were sequenced by immunoSEQ multiplex PCR, and TCRdb holds only the in-frame ones, with some missing. The V and J calls and clone size were taken over from that table, and D and trimming were inferred from the DNA. The sample lists about 68,000 clones, about 81% seen once, with about 6.5% in the top ten. This clone was detected only a few times. The antigen is unknown.

The sample consisted of PBMCs. The genes are TRBV5-1 and TRBJ2-7, with TRBD1 matching 8 bases. The source is a human donor in good health. The CDR3 coding sequence is TGCGCCAGCAGCGCGACAGGGGCCTACGAGCAGTACTTC. It specifies CASSATGAYEQYF.